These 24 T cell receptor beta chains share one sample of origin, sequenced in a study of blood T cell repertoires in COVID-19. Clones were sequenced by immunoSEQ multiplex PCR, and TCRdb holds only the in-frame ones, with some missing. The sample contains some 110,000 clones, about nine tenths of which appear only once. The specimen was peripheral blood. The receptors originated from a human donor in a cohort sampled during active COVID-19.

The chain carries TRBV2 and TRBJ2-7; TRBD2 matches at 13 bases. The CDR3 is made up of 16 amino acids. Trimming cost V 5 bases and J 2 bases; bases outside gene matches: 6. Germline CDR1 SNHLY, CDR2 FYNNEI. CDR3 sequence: CASSLGLAGVAYEQYF. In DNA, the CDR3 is TGTGCCAGCAGTCTCGGACTAGCGGGGGTTGCCTACGAGCAGTACTTC.

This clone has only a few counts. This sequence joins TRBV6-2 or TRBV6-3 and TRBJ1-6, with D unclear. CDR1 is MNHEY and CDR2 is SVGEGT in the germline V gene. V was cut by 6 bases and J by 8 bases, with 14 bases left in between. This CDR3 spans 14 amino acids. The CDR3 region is CASSPAGVDSPLHF. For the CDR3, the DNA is TGTGCCAGCAGCCCGGCGGGCGTAGATTCACCCCTCCACTTT.

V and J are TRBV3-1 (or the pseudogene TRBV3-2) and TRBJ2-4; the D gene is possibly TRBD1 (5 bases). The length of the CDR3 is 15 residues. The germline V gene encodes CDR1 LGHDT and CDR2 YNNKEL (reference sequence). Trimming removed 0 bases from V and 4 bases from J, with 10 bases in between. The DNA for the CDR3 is TGTGCCAGCAGCCAAGAGGGGCAGGCTAAAAACATTCAGTACTTC. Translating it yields CASSQEGQAKNIQYF.

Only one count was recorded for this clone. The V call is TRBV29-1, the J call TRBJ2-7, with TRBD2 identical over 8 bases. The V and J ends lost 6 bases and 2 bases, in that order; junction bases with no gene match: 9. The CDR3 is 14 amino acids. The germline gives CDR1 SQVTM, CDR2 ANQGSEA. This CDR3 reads CSVGTSLRAYEQYF. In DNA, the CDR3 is TGCAGCGTGGGGACTAGTTTAAGGGCCTACGAGCAGTACTTC.

The CDR3 DNA sequence: TGTGCCAGCAGCCCTGGACTAGCGGGGATTTACGAGCAGTACTTC. Residues: CASSPGLAGIYEQYF. The rearrangement links TRBV5-4 to TRBJ2-7, with 12 positions matching TRBD2. Germline values: CDR1 SGHNT, CDR2 YYREEE (reference sequence). The V gene end was trimmed by 4 bases and the J gene end by 4 bases; junction bases not matched to a gene: 6. The CDR3 is 15 amino acids.

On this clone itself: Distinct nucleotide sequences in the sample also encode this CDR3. The CDR3 reads CSASPGAEAFF. The CDR3 nucleotides read TGCAGTGCTAGTCCGGGGGCTGAAGCTTTCTTT. The chain is built from TRBV20-1 and TRBJ1-1, with D tentatively TRBD1 (5 bases). Per the germline V gene, CDR1 is DFQATT and CDR2 is SNEGSKA (reference sequence). This CDR3 spans 11 amino acids. The germline V and J ends were trimmed by 3 bases and 6 bases, with 8 bases remaining between them.

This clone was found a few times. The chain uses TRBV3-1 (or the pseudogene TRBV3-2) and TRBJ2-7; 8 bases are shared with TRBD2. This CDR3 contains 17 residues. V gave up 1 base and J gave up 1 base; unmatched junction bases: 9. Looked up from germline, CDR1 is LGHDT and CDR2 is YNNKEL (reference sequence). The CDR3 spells CASSQGFGTRESYEQYF. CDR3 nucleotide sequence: TGTGCCAGCAGCCAAGGCTTTGGGACTAGGGAGTCCTACGAGCAGTACTTC.

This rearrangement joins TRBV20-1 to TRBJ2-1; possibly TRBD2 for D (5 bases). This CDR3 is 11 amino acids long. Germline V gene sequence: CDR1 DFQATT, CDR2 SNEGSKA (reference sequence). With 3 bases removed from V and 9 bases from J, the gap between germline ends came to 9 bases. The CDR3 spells CSASGKSEQFF. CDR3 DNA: TGCAGTGCTAGCGGGAAGAGTGAGCAGTTCTTC.

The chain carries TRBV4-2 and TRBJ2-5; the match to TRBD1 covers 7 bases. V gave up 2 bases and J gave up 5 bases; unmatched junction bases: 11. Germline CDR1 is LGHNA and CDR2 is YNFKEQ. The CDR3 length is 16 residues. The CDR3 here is CASSQLGGSTRETQYF. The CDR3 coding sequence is TGTGCCAGCAGCCAACTAGGGGGCAGCACCAGGGAGACCCAGTACTTC.

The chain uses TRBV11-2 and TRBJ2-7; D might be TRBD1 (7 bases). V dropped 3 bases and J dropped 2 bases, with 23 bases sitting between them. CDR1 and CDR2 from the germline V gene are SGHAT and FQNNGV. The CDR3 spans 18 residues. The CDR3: CASSLTRSGGGVPYEQYF. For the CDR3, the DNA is TGTGCCAGCAGCTTGACCCGGTCCGGAGGGGGCGTTCCCTACGAGCAGTACTTC. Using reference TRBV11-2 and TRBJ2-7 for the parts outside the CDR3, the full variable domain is EAGVAQSPRYKIIEKRQSVAFWCNPISGHATLYWYQQILGQGPKLLIQFQNNGVVDDSQLPKDRFSAERLKGVDSTLKIQPAKLEDSAVYLCASSLTRSGGGVPYEQYFGPGTRLTVT.

CDR3 protein: CASSVDPRSETQYF. The CDR3 coding sequence is TGCGCCAGCAGCGTTGACCCCAGGTCGGAGACCCAGTACTTC. The rearrangement joins TRBV10-1 to TRBJ2-5; D is unresolved. Germline values: CDR1 WNHNN, CDR2 SYGVQD (reference sequence). The germline V and J ends were trimmed by 6 bases and 5 bases, with 16 bases remaining between them. This CDR3 contains 14 residues.

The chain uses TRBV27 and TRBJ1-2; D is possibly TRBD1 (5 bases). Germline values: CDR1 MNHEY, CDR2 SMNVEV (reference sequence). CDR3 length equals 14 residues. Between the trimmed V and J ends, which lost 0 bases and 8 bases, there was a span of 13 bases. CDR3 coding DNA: TGTGCCAGCAGTTTATCGCGGGCTGGGGGGGGCTACACCTTC. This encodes CASSLSRAGGGYTF.

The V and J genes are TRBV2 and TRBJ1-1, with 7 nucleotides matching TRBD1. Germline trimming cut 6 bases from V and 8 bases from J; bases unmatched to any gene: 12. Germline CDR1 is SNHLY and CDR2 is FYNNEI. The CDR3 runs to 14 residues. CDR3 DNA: TGTGCCAGCAGACCACAGGGGACAACAGGAGAAGCTTTCTTT. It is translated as CASRPQGTTGEAFF. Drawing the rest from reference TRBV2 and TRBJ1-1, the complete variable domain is EPEVTQTPSHQVTQMGQEVILRCVPISNHLYFYWYRQILGQKVEFLVSFYNNEISEKSEIFDDQFSVERPDGSNFTLKIRSTKLEDSAMYFCASRPQGTTGEAFFGQGTRLTVV.

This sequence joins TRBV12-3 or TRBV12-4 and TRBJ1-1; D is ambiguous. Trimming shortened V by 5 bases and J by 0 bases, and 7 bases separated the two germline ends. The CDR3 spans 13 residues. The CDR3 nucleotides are TGTGCCAGCAGTCGGGAGTTGAACACTGAAGCTTTCTTT. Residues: CASSRELNTEAFF.

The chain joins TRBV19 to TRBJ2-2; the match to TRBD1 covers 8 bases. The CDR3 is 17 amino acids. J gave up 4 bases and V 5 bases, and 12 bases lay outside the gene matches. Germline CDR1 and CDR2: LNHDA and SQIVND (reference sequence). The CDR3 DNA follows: TGTGCCAGTAGTGGCCCCCCGGGACAGGCCATCACCGGGGAGCTGTTTTTT. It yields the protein CASSGPPGQAITGELFF.

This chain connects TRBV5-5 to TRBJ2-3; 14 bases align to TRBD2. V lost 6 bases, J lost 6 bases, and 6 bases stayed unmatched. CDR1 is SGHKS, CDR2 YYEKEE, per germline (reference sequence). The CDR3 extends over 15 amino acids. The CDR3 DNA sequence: TGTGCCAGCAAGGGACTAGCGGGAGTCGCCGATACGCAGTATTTT. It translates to CASKGLAGVADTQYF.

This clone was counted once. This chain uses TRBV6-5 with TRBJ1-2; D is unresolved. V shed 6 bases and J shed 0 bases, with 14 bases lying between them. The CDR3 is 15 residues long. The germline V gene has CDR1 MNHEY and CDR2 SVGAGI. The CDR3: CASSPMSSANYGYTF. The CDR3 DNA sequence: TGTGCCAGCAGCCCCATGTCCTCAGCTAACTATGGCTACACCTTC.

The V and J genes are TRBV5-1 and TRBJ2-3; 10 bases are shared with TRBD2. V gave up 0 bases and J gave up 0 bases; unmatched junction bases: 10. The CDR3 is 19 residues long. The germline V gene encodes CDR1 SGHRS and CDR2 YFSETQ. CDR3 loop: CASSLVAGGNFFSTDTQYF. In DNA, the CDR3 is TGCGCCAGCAGCTTGGTAGCGGGGGGCAATTTCTTTAGCACAGATACGCAGTATTTT.

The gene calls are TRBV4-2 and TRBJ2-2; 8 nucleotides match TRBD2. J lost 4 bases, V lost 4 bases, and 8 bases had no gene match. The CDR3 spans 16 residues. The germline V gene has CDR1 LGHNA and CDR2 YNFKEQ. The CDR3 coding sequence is TGTGCCAGCAGCCGAGAAGGGACTAGAGTCACCGGGGAGCTGTTTTTT. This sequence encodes CASSREGTRVTGELFF.

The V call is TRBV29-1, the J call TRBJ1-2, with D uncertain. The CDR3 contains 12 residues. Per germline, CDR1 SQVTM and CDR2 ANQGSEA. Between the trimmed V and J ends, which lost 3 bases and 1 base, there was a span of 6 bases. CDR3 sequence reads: CSVDVYNYGYTF. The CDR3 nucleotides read TGCAGCGTTGATGTCTATAACTATGGCTACACCTTC. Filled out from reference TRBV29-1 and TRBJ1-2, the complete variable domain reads SAVISQKPSRDICQRGTSLTIQCQVDSQVTMMFWYRQQPGQSLTLIATANQGSEATYESGFVIDKFPISRPNLTFSTLTVSNMSPEDSSIYLCSVDVYNYGYTFGSGTRLTVV.

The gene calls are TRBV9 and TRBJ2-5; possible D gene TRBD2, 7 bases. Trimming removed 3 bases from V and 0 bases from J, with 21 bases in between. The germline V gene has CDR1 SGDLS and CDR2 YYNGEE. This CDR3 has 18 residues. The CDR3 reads CASSGPKGGGGYQETQYF. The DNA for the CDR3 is TGTGCCAGCAGCGGCCCCAAGGGGGGCGGGGGATACCAAGAGACCCAGTACTTC.

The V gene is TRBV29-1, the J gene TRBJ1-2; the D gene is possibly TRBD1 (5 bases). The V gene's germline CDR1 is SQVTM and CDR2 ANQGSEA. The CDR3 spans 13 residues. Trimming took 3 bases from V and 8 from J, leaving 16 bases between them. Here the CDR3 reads CSVESQGWVGYTF. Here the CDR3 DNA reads TGCAGCGTTGAGTCCCAGGGATGGGTAGGCTACACCTTC.

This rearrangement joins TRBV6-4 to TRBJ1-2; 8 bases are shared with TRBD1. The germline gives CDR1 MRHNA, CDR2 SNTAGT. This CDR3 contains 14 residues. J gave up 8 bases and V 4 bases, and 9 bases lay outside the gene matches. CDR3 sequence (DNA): TGTGCCAGCAGTGCCGATCAGGGGGCTGAGGGCTACACCTTC. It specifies CASSADQGAEGYTF.

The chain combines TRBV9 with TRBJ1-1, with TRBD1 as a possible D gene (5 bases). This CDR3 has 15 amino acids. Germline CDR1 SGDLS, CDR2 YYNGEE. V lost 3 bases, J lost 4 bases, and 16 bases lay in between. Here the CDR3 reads CASSARQSQGTEAFF. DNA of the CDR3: TGTGCCAGCAGCGCCAGACAGAGTCAAGGCACTGAAGCTTTCTTT.